This TCR beta chain was retrieved from a study of shared clonotypes between healthy human individuals. Data came from immunoSEQ multiplex PCR; TCRdb stores just in-frame clones and leaves some out. The repertoire holds some 700,000 clones, with roughly 87% as singletons. CDR1 and CDR2 from the germline V gene are SGDLS and YYNGEE. The V and J ends lost 2 bases and 8 bases, in that order; junction bases with no gene match: 13. The CDR3 is made up of 17 amino acids. The count of this clone is one. The chain recombines TRBV9 with TRBJ1-2, with 12 bases lining up with TRBD1. The TCR comes from a man between 18 and 35 years old in good health. Some clones in this sample may be carry-over from other donors' samples. Sequencing was done on a sample of memory CD8+ T cells from PBMCs. Noted subset: CD45RO+ cells pooled with CCR7-negative TemRA cells. The DNA for the CDR3 is TGTGCCAGCAGCGTTTCGACACACTGGGACAGGGGGCGCGGCTACACCTTC. Its protein product is CASSVSTHWDRGRGYTF.